This TCR beta chain came from a study of T cells after somatic rescue of genetic block. Measured with immunoSEQ multiplex PCR; TCRdb has only the in-frame clones, and not every one. The sample lists over 9,500 clones; under 80% were seen once. Germline CDR1 SGHNT, CDR2 YYREEE (reference sequence). This CDR3 is built from 14 residues. V gave up 4 bases and J gave up 0 bases, with 11 bases separating them. This chain connects TRBV5-4 to TRBJ2-7; possible D gene TRBD1, 6 bases. The TCR comes from a boy younger than 18. The sequencing sample was made of peripheral blood mononuclear cells (PBMCs). The CDR3 region has the DNA TGTGCCAGCAGCGTTACAGGGCCCTCCTACGAGCAGTACTTC. This gives the protein CASSVTGPSYEQYF.